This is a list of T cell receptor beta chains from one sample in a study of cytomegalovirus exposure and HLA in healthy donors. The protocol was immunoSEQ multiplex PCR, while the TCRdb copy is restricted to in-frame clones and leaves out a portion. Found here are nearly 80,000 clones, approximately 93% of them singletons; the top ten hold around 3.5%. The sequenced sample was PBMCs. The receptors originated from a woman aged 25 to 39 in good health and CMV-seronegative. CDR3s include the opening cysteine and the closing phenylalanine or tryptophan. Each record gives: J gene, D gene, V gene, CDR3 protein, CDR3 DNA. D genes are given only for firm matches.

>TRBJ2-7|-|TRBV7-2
CASSFFVSYEQYF
TGTGCCAGCAGCTTCTTTGTCTCCTACGAGCAGTACTTC
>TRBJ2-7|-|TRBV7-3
CASSPGGAREQYF
TGTGCCAGCAGCCCTGGGGGGGCCCGGGAGCAGTACTTC
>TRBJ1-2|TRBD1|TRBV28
CASSPRTGRNYGYTF
TGTGCCAGCAGCCCTCGGACAGGAAGGAACTATGGCTACACCTTC
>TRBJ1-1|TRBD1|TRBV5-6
CASSLTGEAFF
TGTGCCAGCAGCCTGACAGGGGAAGCTTTCTTT
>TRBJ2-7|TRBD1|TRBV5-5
CASSFRRQGDEQYF
TGTGCCAGCAGCTTTAGGCGACAGGGGGACGAGCAGTACTTC
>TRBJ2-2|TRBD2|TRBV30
CAWSSPGTSWELFF
TGTGCCTGGAGTTCCCCCGGGACTAGCTGGGAGCTGTTTTTT
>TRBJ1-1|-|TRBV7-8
CASSLRLKRNTEAFF
TGTGCCAGCAGCTTAAGACTGAAACGGAACACTGAAGCTTTCTTT
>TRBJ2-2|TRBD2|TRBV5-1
CASSLWSGLNTGELFF
TGCGCCAGCAGCTTGTGGTCGGGACTAAACACCGGGGAGCTGTTTTTT
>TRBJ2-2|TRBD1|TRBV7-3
CASSLSVSPTGGPGELFF
TGTGCCAGCAGCTTATCAGTGTCTCCGACAGGGGGTCCCGGGGAGCTGTTTTTT
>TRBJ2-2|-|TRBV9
CASSVVHNTGELFF
TGTGCCAGCAGCGTCGTACACAACACCGGGGAGCTGTTTTTT
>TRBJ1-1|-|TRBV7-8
CASHALRGPKLGAFF
TGTGCCAGCCACGCTTTGCGGGGTCCGAAACTGGGAGCTTTCTTT
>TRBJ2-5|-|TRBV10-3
CAISESGSETQYF
TGTGCCATCAGTGAGAGCGGGTCAGAGACCCAGTACTTC
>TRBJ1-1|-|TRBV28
CASQEPRFYQGNTEAFF
TGTGCCAGCCAAGAACCCAGGTTTTACCAGGGGAACACTGAAGCTTTCTTT
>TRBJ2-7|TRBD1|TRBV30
CAWSAYSRGSYEQYF
TGTGCCTGGAGTGCGTATAGCAGGGGGTCCTACGAGCAGTACTTC
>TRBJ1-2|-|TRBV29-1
CSVDNPLVVGVYTF
TGCAGCGTTGATAATCCTTTGGTAGTCGGTGTCTACACCTTC
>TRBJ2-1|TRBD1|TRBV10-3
CAINRDSDNEQFF
TGTGCCATCAACAGGGACAGCGACAATGAGCAGTTCTTC
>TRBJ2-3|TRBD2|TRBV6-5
CASKKPGLSTDTQYF
TGTGCCAGCAAAAAACCGGGACTAAGTACAGATACGCAGTATTTT
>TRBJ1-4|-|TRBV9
CASSSYRATNEKLFF
TGTGCCAGCAGCTCCTACAGGGCAACTAATGAAAAACTGTTTTTT
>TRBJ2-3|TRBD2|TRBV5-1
CASSDSGGSTDTQYF
TGCGCCAGCAGCGATAGCGGGGGTAGCACAGATACGCAGTATTTT
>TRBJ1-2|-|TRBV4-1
CASSQGGLGRLYGYTF
TGCGCCAGCAGCCAAGGAGGTCTGGGGAGGCTATATGGCTACACCTTC
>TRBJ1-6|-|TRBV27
CASSRPGQTNSPLHRSPLHF
TGTGCCAGCAGTCGCCCTGGACAGACGAATTCACCCCTCCACCGGTCACCCCTCCACTTT
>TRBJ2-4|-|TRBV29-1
CSVGLGQSKNIQYF
TGCAGCGTTGGGCTGGGACAAAGCAAAAACATTCAGTACTTC
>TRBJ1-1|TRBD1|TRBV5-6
CASSSGQVLNTEAFF
TGTGCCAGCAGCTCCGGACAGGTCCTGAACACTGAAGCTTTCTTT
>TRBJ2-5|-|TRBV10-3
CAISDRLAETQYF
TGTGCCATCAGTGACCGGCTAGCGGAGACCCAGTACTTC
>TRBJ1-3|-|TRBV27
CASSLSGPMGLSGNTIYF
TGTGCCAGCAGTTTATCCGGCCCAATGGGACTCTCTGGAAACACCATATATTTT
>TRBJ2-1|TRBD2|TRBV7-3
CASSRTSGGYNEQFF
TGTGCCAGCAGCAGGACTAGCGGGGGATACAATGAGCAGTTCTTC
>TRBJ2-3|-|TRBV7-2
CASSRKTYADTQYF
TGTGCCAGCAGCCGGAAGACTTATGCAGATACGCAGTATTTT
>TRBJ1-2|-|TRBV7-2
CASSLALLKAGVGSPRHYTF
TGTGCCAGCAGCTTAGCGCTTCTTAAAGCGGGAGTTGGAAGCCCTCGGCACTACACCTTC
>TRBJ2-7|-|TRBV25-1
CASSSVFSYEQYF
TGTGCCAGCTCTTCCGTATTCTCCTACGAGCAGTACTTC